This TCR beta chain came from a study of STAT5B mutations in CD4+ large granular lymphocyte leukemia. Whole-study context: Healthy donors showed HLA-associated enrichment of the CDR3 'QG' motif. Findings of the study overall: Top patient clones used TRBV06 genes more often: 8/27 versus 2/35 in controls.

This clone was picked up one time. Its antigen is undetermined. The germline gives CDR1 MNHEY, CDR2 SMNVEV (reference sequence). V lost 0 bases, J lost 0 bases, and 10 bases lay in between. CDR3 length: 16 amino acids. Sequencing used immunoSEQ multiplex PCR; TCRdb keeps in-frame clones, though not all of them. This sample yields about 22,000 clones, of which about 80% are seen a single time; under 10% belongs to the top ten. The sample consisted of CD4+ T cells from blood buffy coats. This sequence joins TRBV27 and TRBJ2-3, with D possibly being TRBD1 (6 bases). This clonotype was sampled from a human donor in good health. CDR3 DNA sequence: TGTGCCAGCAGTTTATCGTACAGGGCTAGCACAGATACGCAGTATTTT. Protein sequence: CASSLSYRASTDTQYF.